What follows is one T cell receptor beta chain and its context. Its matching antigen is unknown. TCR beta library input comprised roughly 2.2 micrograms of genomic DNA from cryopreserved PBMCs. V dropped 5 bases and J dropped 2; count of bases not matched to a gene: 6. There are 17 residues in the CDR3. Germline V gene lookup returns CDR1 LNHDA and CDR2 SQIVND (reference sequence). Clones were read by immunoSEQ multiplex PCR, and TCRdb kept only the in-frame ones, dropping some. The table lists tens of thousands of clones, over 70% of them singletons. This sample is part of a study of cytotoxic CD8 clonotypes in ibrutinib-treated CLL. Study results and limitations: Public clonotypes, found uncommonly, either contracted or stayed stable on treatment.

Material: PBMCs, obtained before ibrutinib treatment. The sequence came from a human donor with chronic lymphocytic leukemia. The chain recombines TRBV19 with TRBJ2-6; 10 bases agree with TRBD1. In DNA, the CDR3 is TGTGCCAGTAGTCTCACCGGGACAGGGGCTGGGGCCAACGTCCTGACTTTC. The encoded protein is CASSLTGTGAGANVLTF.